This TCR beta chain was captured in a study of T cell clones after liver transplantation. Overall study context: Without induction therapy, subjects received standard immunosuppression until 12-24 months post-transplant.

The assay was immunoSEQ multiplex PCR, and TCRdb's table has in-frame clones only and misses some. The table lists tens of thousands of clones, 82% of them singletons. This clone was counted a single time. V gave up 8 bases and J gave up 5 bases; unmatched junction bases: 12. The CDR3 is 15 amino acids. Per germline, CDR1 MDHEN and CDR2 SYDVKM. CD3+CD4+ and CD3+CD8+ cells were FACS-sorted from thawed unstimulated PBMCs. The sequences come from CD4+ T cells from blood, collected 45 to 46 months after liver transplant. The chain is built from TRBV28 and TRBJ1-2; 9 positions match TRBD1. The sequence was obtained from a human patient who received a liver transplant. Some T cells may possibly be graft donor cells. The CDR3 loop reads CASGPLGQGDYGYTF. DNA for the CDR3: TGTGCCAGCGGACCCCTGGGACAGGGTGATTATGGCTACACCTTC.